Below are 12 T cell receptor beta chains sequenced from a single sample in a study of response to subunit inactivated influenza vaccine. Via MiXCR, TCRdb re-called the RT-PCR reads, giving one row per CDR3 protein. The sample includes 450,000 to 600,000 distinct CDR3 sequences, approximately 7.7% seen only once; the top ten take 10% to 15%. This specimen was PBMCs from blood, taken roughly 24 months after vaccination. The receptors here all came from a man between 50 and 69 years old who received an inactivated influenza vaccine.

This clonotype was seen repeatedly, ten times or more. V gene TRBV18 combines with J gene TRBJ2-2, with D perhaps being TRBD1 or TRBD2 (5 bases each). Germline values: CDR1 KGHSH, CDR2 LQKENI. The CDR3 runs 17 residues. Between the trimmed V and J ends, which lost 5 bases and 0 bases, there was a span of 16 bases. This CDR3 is CASSRSGGNANTGELFF. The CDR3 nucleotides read TGTGCCAGCTCAAGGAGTGGGGGAAACGCGAACACCGGGGAGCTGTTTTTT.

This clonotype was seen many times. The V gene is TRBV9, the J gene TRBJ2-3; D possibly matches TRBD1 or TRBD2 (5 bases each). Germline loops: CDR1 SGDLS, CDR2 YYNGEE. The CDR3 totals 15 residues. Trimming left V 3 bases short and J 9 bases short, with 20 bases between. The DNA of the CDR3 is TGTGCCAGCAGCGAAGGGACCCCGGATTTAGGGACGCAGTATTTT. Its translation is CASSEGTPDLGTQYF. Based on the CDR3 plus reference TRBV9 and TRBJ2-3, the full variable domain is DSGVTQTPKHLITATGQRVTLRCSPRSGDLSVYWYQQSLDQGLQFLIQYYNGEERAKGNILERFSAQQFPDLHSELNLSSLELGDSALYFCASSEGTPDLGTQYFGPGTRLTVL.

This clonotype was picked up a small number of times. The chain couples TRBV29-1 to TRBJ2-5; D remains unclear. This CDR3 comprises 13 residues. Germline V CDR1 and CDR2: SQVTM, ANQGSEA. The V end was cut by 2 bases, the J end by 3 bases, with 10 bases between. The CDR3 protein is CSVEHNRKETQYF. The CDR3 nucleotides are TGCAGCGTTGAACATAATAGAAAAGAGACCCAGTACTTC.

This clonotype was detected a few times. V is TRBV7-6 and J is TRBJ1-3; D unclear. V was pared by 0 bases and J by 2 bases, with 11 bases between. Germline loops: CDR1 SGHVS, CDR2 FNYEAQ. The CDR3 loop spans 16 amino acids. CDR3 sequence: CASSLAGGIAGNTIYF. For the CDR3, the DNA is TGTGCCAGCAGCTTAGCGGGAGGGATTGCTGGAAACACCATATATTTT. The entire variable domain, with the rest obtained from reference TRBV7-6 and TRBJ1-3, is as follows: GAGVSQSPRYKVTKRGQDVALRCDPISGHVSLYWYRQALGQGPEFLTYFNYEAQQDKSGLPNDRFSAERPEGSISTLTIQRTEQRDSAMYRCASSLAGGIAGNTIYFGEGSWLTVV.

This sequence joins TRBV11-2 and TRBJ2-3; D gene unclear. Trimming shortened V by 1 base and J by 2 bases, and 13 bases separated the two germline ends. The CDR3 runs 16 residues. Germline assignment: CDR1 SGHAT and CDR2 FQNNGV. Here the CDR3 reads CASSLVSLRPTDTQYF. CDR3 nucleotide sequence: TGTGCCAGCAGCTTAGTGTCTTTGCGTCCCACAGATACGCAGTATTTT.

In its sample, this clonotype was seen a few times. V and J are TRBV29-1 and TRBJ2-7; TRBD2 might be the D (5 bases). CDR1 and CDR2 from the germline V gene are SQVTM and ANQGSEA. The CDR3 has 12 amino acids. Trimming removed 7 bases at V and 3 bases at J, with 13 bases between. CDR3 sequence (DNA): TGCAGCGCTGTAACTAGTTTCTACGAGCAGTACTTC. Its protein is CSAVTSFYEQYF.

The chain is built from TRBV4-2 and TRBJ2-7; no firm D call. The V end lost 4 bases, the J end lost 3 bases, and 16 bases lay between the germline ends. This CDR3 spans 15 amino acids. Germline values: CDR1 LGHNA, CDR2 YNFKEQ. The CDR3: CASSPSGRGNYEQYF. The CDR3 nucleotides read TGTGCCAGCAGCCCGAGTGGCAGAGGTAACTACGAGCAGTACTTC.

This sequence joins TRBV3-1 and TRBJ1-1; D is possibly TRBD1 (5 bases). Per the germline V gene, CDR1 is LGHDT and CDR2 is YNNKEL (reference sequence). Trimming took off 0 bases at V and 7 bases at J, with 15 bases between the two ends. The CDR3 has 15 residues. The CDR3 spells CASSQEVPGGDEAFF. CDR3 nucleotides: TGTGCCAGCAGCCAAGAGGTCCCGGGGGGAGATGAAGCTTTCTTT.

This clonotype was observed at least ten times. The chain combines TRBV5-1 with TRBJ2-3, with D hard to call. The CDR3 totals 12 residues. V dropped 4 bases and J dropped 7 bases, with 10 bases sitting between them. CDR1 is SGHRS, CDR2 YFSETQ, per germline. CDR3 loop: CASSLSTNTQYF. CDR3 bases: TGCGCCAGCAGCCTAAGCACGAATACGCAGTATTTT.

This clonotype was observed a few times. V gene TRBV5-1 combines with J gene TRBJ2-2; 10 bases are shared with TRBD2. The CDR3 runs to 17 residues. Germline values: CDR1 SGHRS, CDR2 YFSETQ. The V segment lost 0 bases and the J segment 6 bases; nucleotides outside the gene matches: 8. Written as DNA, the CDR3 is TGCGCCAGCAGCTTGGCCTCTAGCGGGAGATTCTCCGGGGAGCTGTTTTTT. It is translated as CASSLASSGRFSGELFF. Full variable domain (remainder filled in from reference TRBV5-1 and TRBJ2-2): KAGVTQTPRYLIKTRGQQVTLSCSPISGHRSVSWYQQTPGQGLQFLFEYFSETQRNKGNFPGRFSGRQFSNSRSEMNVSTLELGDSALYLCASSLASSGRFSGELFFGEGSRLTVL.

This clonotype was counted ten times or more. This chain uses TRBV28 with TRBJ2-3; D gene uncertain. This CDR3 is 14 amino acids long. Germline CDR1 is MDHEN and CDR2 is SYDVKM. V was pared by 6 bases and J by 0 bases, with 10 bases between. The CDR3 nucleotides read TGTGCCAGCAGCCGGTCTTTTAGCACAGATACGCAGTATTTT. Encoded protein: CASSRSFSTDTQYF.

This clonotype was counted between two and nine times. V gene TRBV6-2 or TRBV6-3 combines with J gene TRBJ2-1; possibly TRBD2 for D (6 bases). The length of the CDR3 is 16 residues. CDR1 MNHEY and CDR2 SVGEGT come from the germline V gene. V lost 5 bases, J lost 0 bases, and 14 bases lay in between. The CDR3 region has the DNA TGTGCCAGCAGTGCCCAGGAGGGCAGCTCCTACAATGAGCAGTTCTTC. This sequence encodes CASSAQEGSSYNEQFF.